This T cell receptor (beta chain) derives from a study of T cell responses to AZD1222 COVID-19 vaccine. Across the whole study: Second-dose recipients at about 4 or about 12 weeks were treated as one pooled group. Study-wide points: Clonal diversity may have been underestimated in mostly white British donors. A rise in Spike-specific TCR breadth and depth followed two AZD1222 doses.

CDR1 and CDR2 from the germline V gene are SGHRS and YFSETQ. The V gene lost 0 bases and the J gene lost 4 bases, with 16 bases spanning the gap. This CDR3 has 16 amino acids. About this clone itself: What it recognizes is unknown.

Repertoires were generated with immunoSEQ multiplex PCR, while TCRdb's copy carries only in-frame clones and drops some. The data contain about 110,000 clones, roughly 91% of them singletons. This TCR derives from an adult in good health. The starting material was peripheral blood, obtained on day 0 of AZD1222 vaccination. The chain carries TRBV5-1 and TRBJ1-1; D is uncertain. CDR3 region: CASSLVGSEFGTEAFF. CDR3 nucleotide sequence: TGCGCCAGCAGCTTGGTTGGCAGCGAGTTTGGCACTGAAGCTTTCTTT. Together with reference TRBV5-1 and TRBJ1-1, the CDR3 gives the full variable domain: KAGVTQTPRYLIKTRGQQVTLSCSPISGHRSVSWYQQTPGQGLQFLFEYFSETQRNKGNFPGRFSGRQFSNSRSEMNVSTLELGDSALYLCASSLVGSEFGTEAFFGQGTRLTVV.